One and the same sample provided the 19 T cell receptor beta chains below, sequenced in a study of blood T cell repertoires in COVID-19. Clones were sequenced by immunoSEQ multiplex PCR, and TCRdb holds only the in-frame ones, with some missing. The repertoire holds 180,000 or so clones, with approximately 87% as singletons. The sequencing sample was made of peripheral blood. These receptors were taken from a man between 18 and 29 years old with active or convalescent COVID-19.

This clone occurred a few times. Other nucleotide sequences in the sample specify the same CDR3. This chain links TRBV5-1 with TRBJ1-5; D perhaps matches TRBD1 (5 bases). The germline V and J ends were trimmed by 2 bases and 4 bases, with 7 bases remaining between them. CDR3 size: 13 residues. In germline, CDR1 is SGHRS, CDR2 YFSETQ. The CDR3 reads CASSLGANQPQHF. CDR3 DNA: TGCGCCAGCAGCTTAGGGGCTAATCAGCCCCAGCATTTT.

Written as DNA, the CDR3 is TGTGCCAGCAGCTTAGAGCCGAACTATGGCTACACCTTC. It yields the protein CASSLEPNYGYTF. J is TRBJ1-2 and V is TRBV7-2; D remains ambiguous. The CDR3 has 13 amino acids. V dropped 1 base and J dropped 2 bases, with 5 bases sitting between them. Looked up from germline, CDR1 is SGHTA and CDR2 is FQGNSA.

The V gene is TRBV7-2, the J gene TRBJ2-7; no definite D call. The CDR3 covers 12 residues. CDR1 and CDR2 from the germline V gene are SGHTA and FQGNSA. V lost 5 bases and J 5 bases, leaving 10 bases between the germline ends. CDR3 in amino acids: CASSPIFHEQYF. In nucleotides, the CDR3 is TGTGCCAGCAGCCCAATTTTCCACGAGCAGTACTTC.

The chain employs TRBV7-9 and TRBJ2-1; D perhaps matches TRBD2 (6 bases). V lost 1 base and J 5 bases, leaving 15 bases between the germline ends. The CDR3 loop spans 16 amino acids. CDR1 SEHNR and CDR2 FQNEAQ come from the germline V gene (reference sequence). For the CDR3, the DNA is TGTGCCAGCAGCTTAGTTGGGGGGATCCCCGACAATGAGCAGTTCTTC. Amino acids: CASSLVGGIPDNEQFF.

The chain recombines TRBV24-1 with TRBJ2-5; D uncertain. Germline CDR1 reads KGHDR; CDR2 reads SFDVKD. Trimming took 1 base from V and 4 from J, leaving 12 bases between them. This CDR3 spans 15 amino acids. CDR3 region: CATSDFTEELETQYF. The CDR3 DNA reads as TGTGCCACCAGTGATTTTACCGAAGAACTAGAGACCCAGTACTTC.

The chain combines TRBV6-4 with TRBJ1-5; D may be TRBD1 (5 bases). The CDR3 contains 14 residues. Trimming left V 2 bases short and J 4 bases short, with 9 bases between. Germline V gives CDR1 MRHNA, CDR2 SNTAGT. The CDR3 nucleotides are TGTGCCAGCAGTGACCACGGGGGGAATCAGCCCCAGCATTTT. This codes for CASSDHGGNQPQHF.

This clone was picked up a small number of times. The V and J genes are TRBV7-6 and TRBJ1-6, with 9 bases matching TRBD1. V was pared by 4 bases and J by 7 bases, with 2 bases of the junction left unmatched. Per the germline V gene, CDR1 is SGHVS and CDR2 is FNYEAQ. This CDR3 region has 14 residues. The CDR3 region is CASSYRGQNSPLHF. In DNA form, the CDR3 reads TGTGCCAGCAGCTACAGGGGGCAGAATTCACCCCTCCACTTT.

This clone was seen more than once but under ten times. The rearrangement joins TRBV6-5 to TRBJ1-2; 7 bases agree with TRBD1. CDR1 is MNHEY, CDR2 SVGAGI, per germline. This CDR3 is 14 amino acids long. After removal of 7 bases from V and 1 base from J, the junction contained 6 bases not matched to a gene. The CDR3 DNA reads as TGTGCCAGCAAGACAGGGCAAGATAACTATGGCTACACCTTC. Protein: CASKTGQDNYGYTF.

V and J are TRBV3-1 (or the pseudogene TRBV3-2) and TRBJ1-2; D gene ambiguous. V was trimmed by 4 bases and J by 6 bases, leaving 6 bases between them. The CDR3 totals 11 residues. Germline loops: CDR1 LGHDT, CDR2 YNNKEL (reference sequence). This CDR3 is CASSLSDGYTF. CDR3 DNA sequence: TGTGCCAGCAGCCTCAGCGATGGCTACACCTTC.

The rearrangement links TRBV11-2 to TRBJ2-3; no firm D call. The CDR3 consists of 13 residues. V was clipped by 5 bases and J by 5 bases, with 11 bases between them. The germline V gene has CDR1 SGHAT and CDR2 FQNNGV. The CDR3 DNA sequence: TGTGCCAGCAGCCCGCGCGTCAAAGATACGCAGTATTTT. It codes for CASSPRVKDTQYF.

The chain joins TRBV19 to TRBJ2-2; D is perhaps TRBD1 (5 bases). The germline gives CDR1 LNHDA, CDR2 SQIVND (reference sequence). The CDR3 is 14 residues long. V shed 3 bases and J shed 1 base, with 6 bases lying between them. The CDR3 loop is CASSIRVNTGELFF. Written as DNA, the CDR3 is TGTGCCAGTAGTATCAGGGTGAACACCGGGGAGCTGTTTTTT.

The chain employs TRBV5-1 and TRBJ1-5, with 9 bases aligning to TRBD1. CDR3 size: 16 residues. Unmatched junction bases numbered 7, after V lost 2 bases and J lost 4 bases. Germline CDR1 reads SGHRS; CDR2 reads YFSETQ. The CDR3 spells CASSLTGTGYNQPQHF. For the CDR3, the DNA is TGCGCCAGCAGCTTAACCGGGACAGGGTATAATCAGCCCCAGCATTTT.

The chain links TRBV7-3 to TRBJ1-1; the D gene is possibly TRBD1 (6 bases). This CDR3 region has 14 residues. Trimming pared 4 bases from V and 3 bases from J, leaving 12 bases between. Looked up from germline, CDR1 is SGHTA and CDR2 is FQGTGA. The CDR3 spells CASSYHRAHTEAFF. The CDR3 DNA sequence: TGTGCCAGCAGCTACCACAGGGCGCACACTGAAGCTTTCTTT.

This chain joins TRBV7-6 and TRBJ1-1, with a tentative D call TRBD1 (6 bases). The CDR3 has 15 residues. CDR1 is SGHVS and CDR2 is FNYEAQ in the germline V gene. V lost 5 bases, J lost 5 bases, and 18 bases lay in between. The chain's CDR3 is CASSLTGPTATEAFF. As DNA, the CDR3 is TGTGCCAGCAGCCTAACAGGGCCGACGGCAACTGAAGCTTTCTTT.

CDR3 sequence reads: CASPTTGELFF. CDR3 coding DNA: TGTGCCAGCCCTACTACCGGGGAGCTGTTTTTT. The chain uses TRBV7-9 and TRBJ2-2, with D hard to call. V lost 8 bases and J lost 5, with 6 bases in between. The CDR3 loop spans 11 amino acids. From germline, CDR1 is SEHNR and CDR2 FQNEAQ (reference sequence).

This chain joins TRBV23-1 and TRBJ2-7; the D gene is possibly TRBD1 (5 bases). TRBV23-1 is an ORF, and what it does is uncertain. V was clipped by 2 bases and J by 1 base, with 15 bases between them. The CDR3 sequence is 16 residues long. CDR3 in DNA: TGCGCCAGCAGTCAAGGAACGACAGTCTGTTCCTACGAGCAGTACTTC. Its translation: CASSQGTTVCSYEQYF.

This clone was recorded once. The chain recombines TRBV5-1 with TRBJ1-4, with 7 bases that match TRBD1. J was trimmed by 1 base and V by 4 bases; bases with no gene match: 19. The germline gives CDR1 SGHRS, CDR2 YFSETQ. The CDR3 totals 20 residues. Here the CDR3 reads CASSKANKPGQLRTNEKLFF. The CDR3 nucleotides are TGCGCCAGCAGCAAGGCTAATAAACCGGGACAGTTGCGAACTAATGAAAAACTGTTTTTT.

The chain uses TRBV9 and TRBJ2-5; 13 nucleotides align to TRBD2. V lost 3 bases, J lost 1 base, and 12 bases stayed unmatched. The germline V gene encodes CDR1 SGDLS and CDR2 YYNGEE. CDR3 length: 19 residues. The CDR3 is CASSALTSGGAPRQETQYF. In DNA, the CDR3 is TGTGCCAGCAGCGCCCTAACTAGCGGGGGGGCTCCCCGCCAAGAGACCCAGTACTTC.

The V gene is TRBV24-1, the J gene TRBJ2-3; 7 bases are a match to TRBD1. This CDR3 is 18 amino acids long. Germline CDR1 KGHDR, CDR2 SFDVKD. V shed 4 bases, J shed 4 bases, and the junction held 16 bases outside the gene matches. The CDR3 spells CATSDPQRQGDRSDTQYF. CDR3 bases: TGTGCCACCAGTGACCCTCAACGACAGGGTGACAGGTCAGATACGCAGTATTTT.